The clone carrying this T cell receptor beta chain has only a few counts. Its antigen is currently unknown. The data are from a study of cytomegalovirus exposure and HLA in healthy donors. The PCR used 60 Vbeta and 13 Jbeta primers. Produced via immunoSEQ multiplex PCR; TCRdb's table is partial and in-frame only. The table lists 150,000 to 200,000 clones, roughly 73% of them singletons. Study-level findings and limits: A list of 150 to 200 TCR beta chains associated with cytomegalovirus was given.

Losses at the gene ends were 6 bases for V and 1 base for J; bases not matched to a gene: 4. CDR3 size: 14 residues. Germline loops: CDR1 MRHNA, CDR2 SNTAGT. The receptor's source is a woman aged 25-40 years in good health and CMV-seronegative. The sample consisted of PBMCs. This rearrangement joins TRBV6-4 to TRBJ2-3; 7 bases fit TRBD1. The CDR3 sequence is CASSGTGGTDTQYF. In nucleotides, the CDR3 is TGTGCCAGCAGCGGAACAGGGGGCACAGATACGCAGTATTTT.